This T cell receptor (beta chain) was sequenced during a study of graft-versus-host responses after intestinal transplantation. Study-level background: Anti-thymocyte globulin served as induction for all recipients, who then took tacrolimus and steroids for about 3 years.

CDR1 and CDR2 (germline): SGHAT, FQNNGV. Trimming removed 3 bases from V and 5 bases from J, with 8 bases in between. This CDR3 has 14 residues. The protocol was immunoSEQ multiplex PCR, while the TCRdb copy is restricted to in-frame clones and leaves out a portion. The table has 60,000 to 90,000 clones, roughly 87% seen once. Remarks on this clone: The antigen is not known.

The input for sequencing was unstimulated CD8+ T cells sorted from spleen or lymph node cells, taken before intestinal transplant. The J gene is TRBJ1-6, the V gene TRBV11-2; no firm D call. The sequence came from a human donor who received an intestinal transplant. The CDR3 sequence: CASSFEPDNSPLHF. The CDR3 nucleotides read TGTGCCAGCAGCTTTGAGCCTGATAATTCACCCCTCCACTTT.